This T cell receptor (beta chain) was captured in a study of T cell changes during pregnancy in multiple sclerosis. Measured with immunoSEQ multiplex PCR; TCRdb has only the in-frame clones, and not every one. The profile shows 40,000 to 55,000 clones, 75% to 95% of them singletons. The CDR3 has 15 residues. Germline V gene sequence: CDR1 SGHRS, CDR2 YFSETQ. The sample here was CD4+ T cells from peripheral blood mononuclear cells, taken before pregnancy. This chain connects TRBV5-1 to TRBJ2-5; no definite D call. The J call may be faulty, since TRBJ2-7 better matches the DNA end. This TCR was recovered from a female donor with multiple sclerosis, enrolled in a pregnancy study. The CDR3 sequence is CASSLAPGFTYEQYF. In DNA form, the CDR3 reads TGCGCCAGCAGCTTGGCCCCTGGTTTCACCTACGAGCAGTACTTC.